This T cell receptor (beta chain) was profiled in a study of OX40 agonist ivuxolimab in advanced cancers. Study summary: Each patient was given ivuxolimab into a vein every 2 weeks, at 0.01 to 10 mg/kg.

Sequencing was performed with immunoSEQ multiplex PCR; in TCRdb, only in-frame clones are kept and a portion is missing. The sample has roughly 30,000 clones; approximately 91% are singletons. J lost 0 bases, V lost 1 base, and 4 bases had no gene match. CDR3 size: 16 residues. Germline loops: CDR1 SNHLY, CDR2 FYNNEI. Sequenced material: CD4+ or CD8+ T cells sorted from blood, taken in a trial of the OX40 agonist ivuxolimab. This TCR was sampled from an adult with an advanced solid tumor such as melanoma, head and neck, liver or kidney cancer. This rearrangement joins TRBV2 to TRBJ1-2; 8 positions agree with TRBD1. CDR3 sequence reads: CASSEDRGGSNYGYTF. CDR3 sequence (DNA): TGTGCCAGCAGTGAAGACAGGGGGGGGTCTAACTATGGCTACACCTTC.